This entry features one TCR beta chain sequence. Germline V gives CDR1 SGHTA, CDR2 FQGNSA. CDR3 length: 17 amino acids. V gave up 3 bases and J gave up 4 bases; unmatched junction bases: 4. The record originates from a study of blood T cell repertoires in COVID-19. Overall study: PBMCs, B-cell-depleted T cells, or T cells provided the cDNA or gDNA that made up the material.

Assay: immunoSEQ multiplex PCR; the TCRdb copy retains only in-frame clones and omits some. The table has some 170,000 clones, approximately 80% seen once. The source material was peripheral blood. The clonotype was recovered from a woman older than 75 with active or convalescent COVID-19. The chain links TRBV7-2 to TRBJ2-1; TRBD2 matches 15 bases. This CDR3 is CASSLAGTSGGYNEQFF. The CDR3 DNA reads as TGTGCCAGCAGCTTGGCCGGGACTAGCGGGGGGTACAATGAGCAGTTCTTC.